A selection of T cell receptor beta chains follows, all from one sample in a study of blood T cell repertoires in COVID-19. Generated by immunoSEQ multiplex PCR, the TCRdb table keeps only in-frame clones and is missing some. The sample holds around 70,000 clones; approximately 80% are singletons and the top ten take roughly 15%. Material: peripheral blood. Receptors were obtained from a human donor in a cohort sampled during active COVID-19. The CDR3 runs from the conserved cysteine through the conserved F or W. D genes are given only for firm matches. Rows give clone size only sometimes, using once, few, many, or a class for an expanded clone.

J: TRBJ1-1; D: TRBD1; V: TRBV18; size: -; DNA: TGTGCCAGCTCACATAGGGACAGGGGGACGACTGAAGCTTTCTTT; CDR3: CASSHRDRGTTEAFF
J: TRBJ2-5; D: -; V: TRBV6-5; size: -; DNA: TGTGCCAGCAGGATGTCGGCGACCAGGGGAGAGACCCAGTACTTC; CDR3: CASRMSATRGETQYF
J: TRBJ2-7; D: -; V: TRBV19; size: -; DNA: TGTGCCAGTAGTCTGCGGACTATCGGGGGCTACGAGCAGTACTTC; CDR3: CASSLRTIGGYEQYF
J: TRBJ2-2; D: -; V: TRBV6-2/TRBV6-3; size: -; DNA: TGTGCCAGCAGTCAGGACTTGAACACCGGGGAGCTGTTTTTT; CDR3: CASSQDLNTGELFF
J: TRBJ1-2; D: -; V: TRBV19; size: -; DNA: TGTGCCAGTGTGAACGGACAGTCCCCCTCCCCATCCTATGGCTACACCTTC; CDR3: CASVNGQSPSPSYGYTF
J: TRBJ1-2; D: -; V: TRBV7-6; size: -; DNA: TGTGCCAGCAGCCAACCCAGGAGGGTGAGAGACTATGGCTACACCTTC; CDR3: CASSQPRRVRDYGYTF
J: TRBJ2-2; D: -; V: TRBV20-1; size: -; DNA: TGCAGTGCTAGTTGGGGGGAGGACACCGGGGAGCTGTTTTTT; CDR3: CSASWGEDTGELFF
J: TRBJ1-2; D: -; V: TRBV5-4; size: -; DNA: TGTGCCAGCAGCCCTGGGGCAGCTTCCCCTTATGGCTACACCTTC; CDR3: CASSPGAASPYGYTF
J: TRBJ2-1; D: -; V: TRBV2; size: -; DNA: TGTGCCAGCAGCCCCGGTACCTACAATGAGCAGTTCTTC; CDR3: CASSPGTYNEQFF
J: TRBJ2-7; D: -; V: TRBV12-3/TRBV12-4; size: -; DNA: TGTGCCAGTAGTTTAACGCAGGCGGAGCAGTACTTC; CDR3: CASSLTQAEQYF
J: TRBJ2-7; D: -; V: TRBV20-1; size: -; DNA: TGCAGTGCTAGGGAGAAGTACGAGCAGTACTTC; CDR3: CSAREKYEQYF
J: TRBJ2-7; D: -; V: TRBV2; size: few; DNA: TGTGCCAGCAGTGAAGTGCCAGAAGCCTACGAGCAGTACTTC; CDR3: CASSEVPEAYEQYF
J: TRBJ1-2; D: TRBD1; V: TRBV4-1; size: few; DNA: TGCGCCAGCAGCCAATCCCAGGGGGCGCAGCGCTATGGCTACACCTTC; CDR3: CASSQSQGAQRYGYTF
J: TRBJ2-7; D: TRBD1; V: TRBV5-4; size: -; DNA: TGTGCCAGCAGCTCGGGGACAGACAGATACTACGAGCAGTACTTC; CDR3: CASSSGTDRYYEQYF
J: TRBJ1-1; D: -; V: TRBV2; size: -; DNA: TGTGCCAGCATTCTCAGGGGGAACACTGAAGCTTTCTTT; CDR3: CASILRGNTEAFF
J: TRBJ2-1; D: TRBD2; V: TRBV18; size: -; DNA: TGTGCCAGCTCACCGCCGGGACTAGTCCTAAATGAGCAGTTCTTC; CDR3: CASSPPGLVLNEQFF
J: TRBJ2-5; D: -; V: TRBV29-1; size: few; DNA: TGCAGCGTGGACAGGGGTTTTGCTAGCGGGGAAGAGACCCAGTACTTC; CDR3: CSVDRGFASGEETQYF